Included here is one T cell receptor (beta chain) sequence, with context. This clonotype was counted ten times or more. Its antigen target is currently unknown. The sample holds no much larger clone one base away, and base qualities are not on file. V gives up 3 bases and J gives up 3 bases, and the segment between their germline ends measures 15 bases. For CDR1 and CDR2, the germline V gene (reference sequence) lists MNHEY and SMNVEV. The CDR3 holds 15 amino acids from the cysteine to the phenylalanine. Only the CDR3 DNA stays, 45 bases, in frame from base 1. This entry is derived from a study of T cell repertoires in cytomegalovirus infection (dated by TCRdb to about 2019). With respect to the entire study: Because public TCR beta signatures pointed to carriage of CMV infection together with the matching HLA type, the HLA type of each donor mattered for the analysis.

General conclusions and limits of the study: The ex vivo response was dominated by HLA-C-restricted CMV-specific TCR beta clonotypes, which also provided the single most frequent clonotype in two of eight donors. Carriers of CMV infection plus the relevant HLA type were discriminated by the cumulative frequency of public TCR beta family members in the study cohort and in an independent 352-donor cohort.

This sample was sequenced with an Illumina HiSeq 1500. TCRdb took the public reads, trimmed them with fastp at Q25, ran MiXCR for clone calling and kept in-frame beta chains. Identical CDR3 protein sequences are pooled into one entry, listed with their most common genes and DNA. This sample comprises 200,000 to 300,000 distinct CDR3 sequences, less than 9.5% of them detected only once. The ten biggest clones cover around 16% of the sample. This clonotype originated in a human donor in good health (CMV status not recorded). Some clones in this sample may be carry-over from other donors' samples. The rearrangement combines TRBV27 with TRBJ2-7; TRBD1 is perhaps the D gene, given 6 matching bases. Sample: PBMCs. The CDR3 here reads CASSLRGSGFYEQYF. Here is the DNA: TGTGCCAGCAGTTTGAGGGGGTCGGGGTTCTACGAGCAGTACTTC.